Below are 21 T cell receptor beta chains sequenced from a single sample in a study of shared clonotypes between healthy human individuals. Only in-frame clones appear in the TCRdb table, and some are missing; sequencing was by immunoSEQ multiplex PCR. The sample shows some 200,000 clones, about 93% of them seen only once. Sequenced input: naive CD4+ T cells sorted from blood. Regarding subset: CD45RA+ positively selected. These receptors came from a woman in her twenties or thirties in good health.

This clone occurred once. The CDR3 protein is CASRTGNRASGNTIYF. The CDR3 DNA reads TGTGCCTCTAGAACAGGCAATCGGGCATCCGGAAACACCATATATTTT. The chain links TRBV28 to TRBJ1-3, with D tentatively TRBD1 (5 bases). This CDR3 contains 16 residues. Per germline, CDR1 MDHEN and CDR2 SYDVKM. The V gene lost 11 bases and the J gene lost 4 bases, with 24 bases spanning the gap.

Here the CDR3 reads CATSRDLRPTGELFF. DNA for the CDR3: TGTGCCACCAGCAGAGATTTGCGTCCTACCGGGGAGCTGTTTTTT. This chain links TRBV15 with TRBJ2-2; D is uncertain. Germline V gene sequence: CDR1 LNHNV, CDR2 YYDKDF (reference sequence). CDR3 length equals 15 residues. The germline V and J ends were trimmed by 0 bases and 5 bases, with 10 bases remaining between them.

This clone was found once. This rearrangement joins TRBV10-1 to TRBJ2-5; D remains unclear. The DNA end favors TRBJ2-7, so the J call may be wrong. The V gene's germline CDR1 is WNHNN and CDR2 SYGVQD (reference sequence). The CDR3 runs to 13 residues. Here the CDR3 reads CASSGPSSYEQYF. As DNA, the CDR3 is TGCGCCAGCAGTGGACCATCCTCCTACGAGCAGTACTTC.

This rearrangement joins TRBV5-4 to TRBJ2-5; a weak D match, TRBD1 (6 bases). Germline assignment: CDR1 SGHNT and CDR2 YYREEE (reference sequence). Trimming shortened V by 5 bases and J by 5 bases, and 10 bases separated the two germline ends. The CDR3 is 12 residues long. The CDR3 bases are TGTGCCAGCAGACAGGGCTTGGAGACCCAGTACTTC. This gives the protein CASRQGLETQYF.

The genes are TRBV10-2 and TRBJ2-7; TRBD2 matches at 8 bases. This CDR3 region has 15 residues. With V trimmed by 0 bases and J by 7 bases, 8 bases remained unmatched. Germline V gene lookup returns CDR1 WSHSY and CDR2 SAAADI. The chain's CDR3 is CASSESTGGPWEQYF. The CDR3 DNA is TGCGCCAGCAGTGAGTCTACGGGAGGGCCATGGGAGCAGTACTTC.

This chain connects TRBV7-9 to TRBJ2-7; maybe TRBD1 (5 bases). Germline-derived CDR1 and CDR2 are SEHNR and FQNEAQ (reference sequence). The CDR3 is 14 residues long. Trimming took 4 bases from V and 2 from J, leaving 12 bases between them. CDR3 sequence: CASSSTDPPYEQYF. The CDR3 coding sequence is TGTGCCAGCAGCTCGACAGATCCTCCCTACGAGCAGTACTTC.

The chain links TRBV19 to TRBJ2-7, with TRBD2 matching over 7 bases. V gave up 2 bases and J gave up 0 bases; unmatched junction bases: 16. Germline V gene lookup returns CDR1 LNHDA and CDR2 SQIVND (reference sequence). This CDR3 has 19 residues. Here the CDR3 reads CASSITRAGTGGLSYEQYF. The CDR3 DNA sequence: TGTGCCAGTAGTATAACCCGGGCTGGAACGGGAGGCCTCTCCTACGAGCAGTACTTC.

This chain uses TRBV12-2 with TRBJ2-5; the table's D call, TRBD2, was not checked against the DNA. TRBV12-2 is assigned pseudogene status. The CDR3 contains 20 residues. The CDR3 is CASRSEDGTSGRRGQETQYF. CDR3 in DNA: TGTGCAAGTCGCTCCGAGGATGGGACTAGCGGGAGAAGGGGCCAAGAGACCCAGTACTTC.

DNA of the CDR3: TGTGCCAGCAGCTTGACCCCGAACACCGGGGAGCTGTTTTTT. It is translated as CASSLTPNTGELFF. V is TRBV13 and J is TRBJ2-2; no clear D. CDR3 size: 14 residues. The germline V and J ends were trimmed by 3 bases and 0 bases, with 5 bases remaining between them. The germline CDR1 and CDR2 sequences are PRHDT and FYEKMQ (reference sequence).

CDR3 DNA: TGTGCCAGCAGTTTTGTCGTCGGGACAGGGCCAAAAAACATTCAGTACTTC. Translating it yields CASSFVVGTGPKNIQYF. The chain employs TRBV28 and TRBJ2-4; TRBD1 agrees at 9 bases. CDR1 MDHEN and CDR2 SYDVKM come from the germline V gene. This CDR3 has 17 residues. V dropped 3 bases and J dropped 4; count of bases not matched to a gene: 10. The full variable domain, its missing parts supplied by reference TRBV28 and TRBJ2-4, is DVKVTQSSRYLVKRTGEKVFLECVQDMDHENMFWYRQDPGLGLRLIYFSYDVKMKEKGDIPEGYSVSREKKERFSLILESASTNQTSMYLCASSFVVGTGPKNIQYFGAGTRLSVL.

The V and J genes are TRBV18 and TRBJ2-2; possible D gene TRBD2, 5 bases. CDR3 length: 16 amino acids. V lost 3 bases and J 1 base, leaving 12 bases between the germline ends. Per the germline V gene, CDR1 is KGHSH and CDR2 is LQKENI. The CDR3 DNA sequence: TGTGCCAGCTCACCGGTTAATCGGGGGAACACCGGGGAGCTGTTTTTT. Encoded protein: CASSPVNRGNTGELFF.

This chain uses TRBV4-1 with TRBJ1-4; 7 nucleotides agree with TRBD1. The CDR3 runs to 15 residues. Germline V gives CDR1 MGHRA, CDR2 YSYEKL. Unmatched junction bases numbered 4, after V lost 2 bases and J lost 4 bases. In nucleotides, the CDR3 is TGCGCCAGCAGCCAAACACAGGGGCTTAATGAAAAACTGTTTTTT. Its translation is CASSQTQGLNEKLFF.

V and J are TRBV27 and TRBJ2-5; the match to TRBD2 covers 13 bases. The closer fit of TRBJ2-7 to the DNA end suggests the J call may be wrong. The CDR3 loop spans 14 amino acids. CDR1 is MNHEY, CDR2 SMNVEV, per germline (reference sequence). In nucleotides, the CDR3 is TGTGCCAGCAGTACTCGACTAGCGGGGGGCGAGCAGTACTTC. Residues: CASSTRLAGGEQYF.

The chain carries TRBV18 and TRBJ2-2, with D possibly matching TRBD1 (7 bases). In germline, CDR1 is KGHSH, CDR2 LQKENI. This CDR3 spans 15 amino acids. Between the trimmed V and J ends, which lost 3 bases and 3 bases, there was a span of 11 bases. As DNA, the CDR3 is TGTGCCAGCTCACCTACCAGGGGGGACACCGGGGAGCTGTTTTTT. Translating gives CASSPTRGDTGELFF.

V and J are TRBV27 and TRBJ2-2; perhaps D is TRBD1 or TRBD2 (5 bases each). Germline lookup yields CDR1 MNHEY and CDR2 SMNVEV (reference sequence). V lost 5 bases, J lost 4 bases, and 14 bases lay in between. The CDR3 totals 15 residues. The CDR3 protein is CASSASGPRTGELFF. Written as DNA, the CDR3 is TGTGCCAGCAGTGCTTCGGGGCCACGCACCGGGGAGCTGTTTTTT.

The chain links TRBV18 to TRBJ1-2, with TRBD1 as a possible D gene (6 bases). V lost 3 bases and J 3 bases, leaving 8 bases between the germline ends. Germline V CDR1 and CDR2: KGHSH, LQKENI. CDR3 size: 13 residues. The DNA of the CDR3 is TGTGCCAGCTCACCGGACAGCTACTATGGCTACACCTTC. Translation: CASSPDSYYGYTF.

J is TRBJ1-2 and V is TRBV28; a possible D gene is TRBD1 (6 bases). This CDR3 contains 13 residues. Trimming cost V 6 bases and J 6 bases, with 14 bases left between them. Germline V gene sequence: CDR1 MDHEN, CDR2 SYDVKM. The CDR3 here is CASRQTGPDGYTF. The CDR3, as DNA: TGTGCCAGCAGACAGACAGGCCCCGATGGCTACACCTTC.

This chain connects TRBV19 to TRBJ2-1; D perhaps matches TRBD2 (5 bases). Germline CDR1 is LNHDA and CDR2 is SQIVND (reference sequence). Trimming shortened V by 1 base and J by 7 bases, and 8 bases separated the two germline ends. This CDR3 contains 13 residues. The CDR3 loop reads CASSIVGRNEQFF. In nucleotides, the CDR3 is TGTGCCAGTAGTATAGTAGGGAGAAATGAGCAGTTCTTC.

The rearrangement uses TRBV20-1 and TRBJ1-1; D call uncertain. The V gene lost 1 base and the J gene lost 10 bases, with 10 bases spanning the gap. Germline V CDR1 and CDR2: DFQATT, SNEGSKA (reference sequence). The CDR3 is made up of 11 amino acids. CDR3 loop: CSARGGGRAFF. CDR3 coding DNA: TGCAGTGCTAGAGGTGGCGGGAGAGCTTTCTTT.

DNA of the CDR3: TGTGCCAGCCTTCAGGGCTATGGCTACACCTTC. Translated, it gives CASLQGYGYTF. The V gene is TRBV28, the J gene TRBJ1-2, with TRBD1 as a possible D gene (5 bases). Trimming took 8 bases from V and 4 from J, leaving 8 bases between them. CDR1 and CDR2 (germline): MDHEN, SYDVKM. This CDR3 is 11 amino acids long.

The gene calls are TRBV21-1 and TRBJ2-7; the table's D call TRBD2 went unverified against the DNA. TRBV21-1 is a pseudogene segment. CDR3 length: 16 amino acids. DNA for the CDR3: TGTGCCAGCAGCAAAAGTACTTCGTCGGGAATCTACGAGCAGTACTTC. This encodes CASSKSTSSGIYEQYF.